This TCR beta chain comes out of a study of T-cell memory formation after mild COVID-19. Via MiXCR, TCRdb re-called the 5' RACE reads, giving one row per CDR3 protein. The sample comprises hundreds of thousands of distinct CDR3 sequences, 18% of which are singletons, and approximately 13% rests with the top ten. The CDR3 loop spans 18 amino acids. Sequencing was carried out using PBMCs or a T cell subset sorted from them (not recorded which). J is TRBJ2-7 and V is TRBV12-1; no check of the table's D call, TRBD1, against the DNA was made. TRBV12-1 is deemed a pseudogene. This clonotype was sampled from an adult woman who had mild COVID-19 (a few samples of this study predate the infection). Cell type and time point are not known. The CDR3 spells CASSFDPFRQGRDYEQYF. The CDR3 nucleotides are TGTGCCAGCAGCTTTGATCCCTTTAGACAGGGGCGGGACTACGAGCAGTACTTC.